This entry features one TCR beta chain sequence. What it binds is not known. These data originate in a study of T cell clonotyping in hematopoietic cell transplantation. Study findings and constraints: Broader posttransplant TCR repertoire diversity was predicted by graft donor and pretransplant recipient Inverse Simpson Index values. Cells were unsorted, so CD4 and CD8 contributions were not separated. After transplant, recipient diversity fell while pathologically expanded clonotypes grew through day 180. Few recipient clonotypes overlapped donors; over 95% were de novo at given depth.

The CDR3 consists of 13 residues. Germline assignment: CDR1 SGHAT and CDR2 FQNNGV. V lost 4 bases and J lost 1, with 7 bases in between. Data came from immunoSEQ multiplex PCR; TCRdb stores just in-frame clones and leaves some out. Found here are over 7,500 clones, 95% to 98% of them singletons; the top ten hold approximately 2.4%. This TCR derives from a male patient aged 60-69 years who had an allogeneic stem cell transplant from a related donor, so the T cells may come from the graft donor. Some clones in this sample may be carry-over from other donors' samples. This rearrangement joins TRBV11-2 to TRBJ1-1; no clear D. The sample was peripheral blood mononuclear cells, taken 100 days after allogeneic stem cell transplant. CDR3 in amino acids: CASSWGGNTEAFF. CDR3 DNA sequence: TGTGCCAGCAGCTGGGGTGGGAACACTGAAGCTTTCTTT. The entire variable domain, with the rest obtained from reference TRBV11-2 and TRBJ1-1, is as follows: EAGVAQSPRYKIIEKRQSVAFWCNPISGHATLYWYQQILGQGPKLLIQFQNNGVVDDSQLPKDRFSAERLKGVDSTLKIQPAKLEDSAVYLCASSWGGNTEAFFGQGTRLTVV.